The rows below give T cell receptor beta chains drawn from one sample of a study of post-analysis software for immune sequencing data. Each CDR3 protein is one row after TCRdb ran MiXCR on the PCR reads. The sample contains approximately 730,000 distinct CDR3 sequences, about 32% of which appear only once. Sequenced: blood. These receptors were taken from a girl between 5 and 17 years old with multiple sclerosis. The CDR3 runs from the conserved cysteine through the conserved F or W. D genes are given only for firm matches. Size is stated for part of the rows, as once, few or many counts, or as a class when the clone is expanded.

many	TRBV5-4	TRBJ2-5	-	TGTGCCAGCAGCTTGGAGGCGGCCCAAGAGACCCAGTACTTC	CASSLEAAQETQYF
many	TRBV4-2	TRBJ2-5	-	TGTGCCAGCAGCCAAGAAACCGTGGGGAGGGAGACCCAGTACTTC	CASSQETVGRETQYF
once	TRBV15	TRBJ1-2	TRBD1	TGTGCCACCAGCAGAGGGGACAGATTCAACTATGGCCACACCTTC	CATSRGDRFNYGHTF
-	TRBV20-1	TRBJ1-1	TRBD1	TGCAGTGCTAGAGCTACCACAGGGGCGCGGTCTGAAGCTTTCTTT	CSARATTGARSEAFF
few	TRBV7-2	TRBJ2-1	TRBD1	TGTGCCAGCAGCAAAGAAGGACAGGTTATGAACAATGAGCAGTTCTTC	CASSKEGQVMNNEQFF
-	TRBV7-9	TRBJ1-4	-	TGTGCCAGCAGCCCCGGACGGGTTAATGAAAAACTGTTTTTT	CASSPGRVNEKLFF
few	TRBV19	TRBJ1-2	TRBD1	TGTGCCAGTAGCAACACAGGGGGCAACTATGGCTACACCTTC	CASSNTGGNYGYTF
-	TRBV12-5	TRBJ1-1	TRBD1	TGTGCTAGTGGAGAGGGACAGGGGCCCACTGAAGCTTTCTTT	CASGEGQGPTEAFF
-	TRBV5-1	TRBJ2-7	TRBD1	TGCGCCAGCAGCTTGGCCCGACAGGGGCTAACATCCGAGCAGTACTTC	CASSLARQGLTSEQYF
few	TRBV11-2	TRBJ2-5	-	TGTGCCAGCAGCTTAGAGACTAGTAAAGAGACCCAGTACTTC	CASSLETSKETQYF
many	TRBV7-2	TRBJ2-5	-	TGTGCCAGCAGCTTGACCACAGGGTCAGGGACCCAGTACTTC	CASSLTTGSGTQYF
-	TRBV28	TRBJ2-7	-	TGTGCCAGCTCACCACCGGGACAACCCTACGAGCAGTACTTC	CASSPPGQPYEQYF
few	TRBV7-2	TRBJ2-5	-	TGTGCCATCGAGATGTGGGGAGAGACCCAGTACTTC	CAIEMWGETQYF
-	TRBV3-1	TRBJ2-5	-	TGTGCCAGCAGCCAGATCCGGCCAGGCATCCAAGAGACCCAGTACTTC	CASSQIRPGIQETQYF
-	TRBV24-1	TRBJ2-1	-	TGTGCTACCAGTGATTTGGGTAGCGGATCCTACAATGAGCAGTTCTTC	CATSDLGSGSYNEQFF
-	TRBV25-1	TRBJ2-3	-	TGTGCCAGCAGTTCCACTATCGAAAGCACAGATACGCAGTATTTT	CASSSTIESTDTQYF
-	TRBV4-3	TRBJ2-7	TRBD2	TGCGCCAGCAGCACCGGGAGGGCCGGCTACAATGAGCAGTACTTC	CASSTGRAGYNEQYF
few	TRBV10-2	TRBJ2-2	-	TGCGCCAGCAGTGAGACTAGAGGCACCGGGGAGCTGTTTTTT	CASSETRGTGELFF
-	TRBV28	TRBJ2-3	-	TGTGCCAGCAGTTTTTGGCAAGGAAGGGGCACAGATACGCAGTATTTT	CASSFWQGRGTDTQYF
few	TRBV20-1	TRBJ1-1	-	TGCAGTGCTAGCTCCGACGGAGTGTCATCAGGTACTTTCTTT	CSASSDGVSSGTFF
-	TRBV7-2	TRBJ2-3	-	TGTGCCAGCAGCTGGAAGAGCACAGATACGCAGTATTTT	CASSWKSTDTQYF
-	TRBV7-9	TRBJ2-7	TRBD1	TGTGCCAGCAGCCCTAGGGGACAGAACGAGCAGTACTTC	CASSPRGQNEQYF
-	TRBV6-5	TRBJ2-1	-	TGTGCCAGCAGTTACTCTTCTGGGAGTTTTCAGTTCTTC	CASSYSSGSFQFF
many	TRBV20-1	TRBJ2-3	-	TGCAGTGCTAGTGAAACCACAGATACGCAGTATTTT	CSASETTDTQYF
-	TRBV27	TRBJ1-1	-	TGTGCCAGCAGTTTATTCGGGGCGAACACTGAAGCTTTCTTT	CASSLFGANTEAFF
many	TRBV29-1	TRBJ2-5	-	TGCAGCGTTGAGGTCCCCATCCCGGCCCAGTACTTC	CSVEVPIPAQYF
-	TRBV7-2	TRBJ2-5	-	TGTGCCAGCAGCTTACGTTCGGGACTCCAAGAGACCCAGTACTTC	CASSLRSGLQETQYF
few	TRBV28	TRBJ1-1	TRBD1	TGTGCCAGCAGTTTTGAAACAGGGGCGAACACTGAAGCTTTCTTT	CASSFETGANTEAFF
few	TRBV4-3	TRBJ2-5	-	TGCGCCAGCAGCCCGAGACTAGGCCCAGAGACCCAGTACTTC	CASSPRLGPETQYF
-	TRBV11-2	TRBJ1-6	-	TGTGCCAGCAGCACCAGCCCTTCTATTCAACCCCTCCACTTT	CASSTSPSIQPLHF
-	TRBV27	TRBJ2-7	-	TGTGCCAGCAGTTTCCTCCCCTCCTACGAGCAGTACTTC	CASSFLPSYEQYF
-	TRBV12-3/TRBV12-4	TRBJ2-3	TRBD1	TGTGCCAGCAGACCGACAGGGGGCATCACAGATACGCAGTATTTT	CASRPTGGITDTQYF
-	TRBV6-5	TRBJ1-1	-	TGTGCCAGCAGCCGCGAACAGGGTCTTAACACTGAAGCTTTCTTT	CASSREQGLNTEAFF
few	TRBV6-1	TRBJ2-5	-	TGTGCCAGCAGTGAAGTTAGTAGAGGAGAGACCCAGTACTTC	CASSEVSRGETQYF
few	TRBV7-8	TRBJ1-1	-	TGTGCCAGCAGCTTAGCGCTCTGGCAGACTAACACTGAAGCTTTCTTT	CASSLALWQTNTEAFF
-	TRBV20-1	TRBJ2-2	-	TGCAGTGCCTCACTCGCGGGGAGGACCGGGGAGCTGTTTTTT	CSASLAGRTGELFF
-	TRBV12-3/TRBV12-4	TRBJ2-1	TRBD2	TGTGCCAGCAGTTTAACTCGACTAGCTCTTAGGGGCAATGAGCAGTTCTTC	CASSLTRLALRGNEQFF
-	TRBV11-2	TRBJ2-1	-	TGTGCCAGCAGCTTAAAGGCGGGATCCTACAATGAGCAGTTCTTC	CASSLKAGSYNEQFF
few	TRBV24-1	TRBJ2-1	TRBD1	TGTGCCACCAGTGATTTGGGGGGACAGGGTAACAATGAGCAGTTCTTC	CATSDLGGQGNNEQFF
-	TRBV20-1	TRBJ1-2	-	TGCAGTGCTAGGAATTACGAGAGGAAAGATGGCTACACCTTC	CSARNYERKDGYTF
-	TRBV6-6	TRBJ1-5	-	TGTGCCAGTAGACACCTCGTGGCGGAGGGAAATCAGCCCCAGCATTTT	CASRHLVAEGNQPQHF
-	TRBV12-3/TRBV12-4	TRBJ2-7	-	TGTGCCAGCAGTTTAGCCAGGGTGACCTACGAGCAGTACTTC	CASSLARVTYEQYF
few	TRBV6-5	TRBJ1-4	-	TGTGCCAGCAGTTCCTCCCTGGACGCAACTAATGAAAAACTGTTTTTT	CASSSSLDATNEKLFF
many	TRBV7-9	TRBJ2-1	-	TGTGCCAGCAGCCCCGCCAATGAGCAGTTCTTC	CASSPANEQFF
many	TRBV5-1	TRBJ2-1	TRBD1	TGCGCCAGCAGGGTTGGGTACCGGACAGGGGGGGACAATGAGCAGTTCTTC	CASRVGYRTGGDNEQFF
few	TRBV3-1	TRBJ2-1	TRBD2	TGTGCCAGCAGCCAAGGGACTAGCGGGTCTATGGGCAATGAGCAGTTCTTC	CASSQGTSGSMGNEQFF
-	TRBV9	TRBJ2-5	-	TGTGCCAGCAGCGGGGTACAGGGTAGTGGGGAAGAGACCCAGTACTTC	CASSGVQGSGEETQYF
-	TRBV20-1	TRBJ2-1	-	TGCAGCGTCCCCAGGAGTCTGGGCAATGAGCAGTTCTTC	CSVPRSLGNEQFF
few	TRBV2	TRBJ2-1	-	TGTGCCAGCACTGCGGACTACCAGCAGTTCTTC	CASTADYQQFF
-	TRBV20-1	TRBJ1-2	TRBD1	TGCAGTGCTAGAGAAGTAGGACAGGTCCACCGAAAAAACTATGGCTACACCTTC	CSAREVGQVHRKNYGYTF
-	TRBV5-1	TRBJ2-2	TRBD1	TGCGCCAGCAACTCGGACAGGGCTGGCACCGGGGAGCTGTTTTTT	CASNSDRAGTGELFF
few	TRBV6-5	TRBJ1-6	TRBD1	TGTGCCAGCGGACGGGACAGGGCCGAAATGGCTTCACCCCTCCACTTT	CASGRDRAEMASPLHF
few	TRBV3-1	TRBJ2-1	-	TGTGCCAGCAGCCAAGAGGACTACAATGAGCAGTTCTTC	CASSQEDYNEQFF
-	TRBV28	TRBJ2-5	TRBD1	TGTGCCAGCAGTTCCGGACAGGAGGAAATTCAAGAGACCCAGTACTTC	CASSSGQEEIQETQYF
-	TRBV20-1	TRBJ2-5	-	TGCAGTGTTGAAGAGTTTGGCGGCCTACAAGAGACCCAGTACTTC	CSVEEFGGLQETQYF
-	TRBV2	TRBJ2-3	TRBD2	TGTGCCAGCAGTGAATCGGCGGGGGGGCCCCCAGATACGCAGTATTTT	CASSESAGGPPDTQYF
-	TRBV27	TRBJ2-1	-	TGTGCCAGCAGTTCGTACTCAGGGTCAAGGCCGTTCTTC	CASSSYSGSRPFF
few	TRBV20-1	TRBJ2-3	-	TGCAGTGCTACGCAGGATACGCAGTATTTT	CSATQDTQYF
-	TRBV12-5	TRBJ2-3	-	TGTGCTAGTGGTTTGGAAACAGATACGCAGTATTTT	CASGLETDTQYF